A single sample is the source of the 20 T cell receptor beta chains below, sequenced in a study of T cell responses to AZD1222 COVID-19 vaccine (dated by TCRdb to about 2021). The time point label on this specimen signifies: about 28 days (+/-7) after the second vaccine dose. The library was made by the immunoSEQ multiplex PCR assay. TCRdb carries this immuneACCESS record with in-frame sequences only. Its versions omit some clonotypes, under half of them owing to an unresolved V gene in the studies checked, with the rest unexplained. The sample has 180,000 or so clones on record, around 90% of them singletons. The ten largest make up 1% to 1.5% of the sample. This specimen consisted of peripheral blood, obtained 28 days after the second AZD1222 dose. The source is an adult who received the AZD1222 COVID-19 vaccine.

The J gene is TRBJ1-5, the V gene TRBV6-1; 9 bases are a match to TRBD1. Trimming at V came to 8 bases and at J to 4 bases, leaving 9 bases not matched to a gene. The V gene's germline CDR1 is MNHNS and CDR2 SASEGT. CDR3 length: 15 residues. The CDR3 sequence is CASQSRTGANQPQHF. The CDR3 nucleotides are TGTGCCAGCCAGTCCAGGACAGGGGCTAATCAGCCCCAGCATTTT.

Concerning this clone itself: A read error may account for a junction end that differs from germline. The rearrangement uses TRBV10-3 and TRBJ2-5, with TRBD2 identical over 11 bases. This CDR3 spans 15 amino acids. Germline CDR1 reads ENHRY; CDR2 reads SYGVKD. DNA of the CDR3: TGTGCCATTAGTGGGACTAGCGGCATACAAGAGACCCAGTACTTC. This codes for CAISGTSGIQETQYF.

This chain uses TRBV7-8 with TRBJ2-3; possibly TRBD1 for D (6 bases). This CDR3 contains 15 residues. The germline V and J ends were trimmed by 6 bases and 0 bases, with 13 bases remaining between them. Germline V gene sequence: CDR1 SGHVS, CDR2 FQNEAQ. The CDR3 protein is CASRWTAPSTDTQYF. CDR3 DNA: TGTGCCAGCAGGTGGACAGCTCCTAGCACAGATACGCAGTATTTT.

This clone was observed a single time. The chain recombines TRBV19 with TRBJ1-5, with TRBD1 matching over 7 bases. The CDR3 covers 19 residues. V was clipped by 1 base and J by 5 bases; unmatched bases: 17. Germline V CDR1 and CDR2: LNHDA, SQIVND (reference sequence). CDR3 bases: TGTGCCAGTAGTATAGGAATCGTCAGGGGGACAGCCGCCGATCAGCCCCAGCATTTT. Amino acids: CASSIGIVRGTAADQPQHF.

The CDR3 reads CASSPGGARNSPLHF. CDR3 DNA sequence: TGTGCCAGCAGCCCTGGGGGGGCGAGAAATTCACCCCTCCACTTT. This rearrangement joins TRBV7-9 to TRBJ1-6; a possible D gene is TRBD1 (6 bases). Germline V CDR1 and CDR2: SEHNR, FQNEAQ (reference sequence). The CDR3 is 15 amino acids. V gave up 5 bases and J gave up 7 bases, with 15 bases separating them.

This rearrangement joins TRBV27 to TRBJ1-1, with no clear D. V lost 6 bases to trimming and J lost 1 base, with 15 bases between them. CDR1 is MNHEY, CDR2 SMNVEV, per germline (reference sequence). The CDR3 has 15 amino acids. In DNA, the CDR3 is TGTGCCAGCAGCCCCGCTGGGCGGGAGAACACTGAAGCTTTCTTT. It specifies CASSPAGRENTEAFF.

This chain uses TRBV2 with TRBJ2-3, with D unclear. The germline V gene has CDR1 SNHLY and CDR2 FYNNEI. The CDR3 has 11 residues. V lost 7 bases, J lost 4 bases, and 6 bases lay in between. CDR3 sequence: CASTGPDTQYF. The CDR3 DNA is TGTGCCAGCACCGGCCCAGATACGCAGTATTTT.

This clone showed up just once. This chain links TRBV27 with TRBJ1-1; unclear D gene. Trimming stripped 7 bases from V and 11 bases from J, with 20 bases between. This CDR3 is 13 amino acids long. Germline values: CDR1 MNHEY, CDR2 SMNVEV (reference sequence). DNA of the CDR3: TGTGCCAGCACAAATCACGGAGGAACCTTGGCTTTCTTT. Its translation: CASTNHGGTLAFF.

The V call is TRBV19, the J call TRBJ1-2; 10 bases align to TRBD1. The CDR3 totals 16 residues. The V gene's germline CDR1 is LNHDA and CDR2 SQIVND (reference sequence). The junction had 9 bases not matched to a gene; V was cut back by 6 bases and J by 2 bases. The CDR3, as DNA: TGTGCCAGTAGCCCCGGGACAGGGGAAGGAAACTATGGCTACACCTTC. Translated, it gives CASSPGTGEGNYGYTF.

The chain is built from TRBV12-5 and TRBJ1-3; 7 bases agree with TRBD1. In germline, CDR1 is LGHNT, CDR2 FRNRAP. CDR3 length: 16 amino acids. V trimming: 0 bases; J trimming: 4 bases; junction bases outside the gene matches: 6. CDR3 region: CASGLVIKTGGNTIYF. The CDR3 DNA sequence: TGTGCTAGTGGTTTGGTAATCAAGACAGGGGGAAACACCATATATTTT. The whole variable domain, filled in from reference TRBV12-5 and TRBJ1-3, reads DARVTQTPRHKVTEMGQEVTMRCQPILGHNTVFWYRQTMMQGLELLAYFRNRAPLDDSGMPKDRFSAEMPDATLATLKIQPSEPRDSAVYFCASGLVIKTGGNTIYFGEGSWLTVV.

The chain carries TRBV3-1 (or the pseudogene TRBV3-2) and TRBJ2-7; no clear D. The germline V gene encodes CDR1 LGHDT and CDR2 YNNKEL (reference sequence). This CDR3 comprises 12 residues. V was pared by 2 bases and J by 4 bases, with 6 bases between. In DNA form, the CDR3 reads TGTGCCAGCAGCCAATGGCCGTACGAGCAGTACTTC. Protein sequence: CASSQWPYEQYF.

This sequence joins TRBV29-1 and TRBJ1-2; no definite D call. Trimming removed 3 bases at V and 4 bases at J, with 6 bases between. CDR1 and CDR2 from the germline V gene are SQVTM and ANQGSEA. This CDR3 has 11 amino acids. The CDR3 loop reads CSVDRPYGYTF. The CDR3 DNA follows: TGCAGCGTTGACCGGCCCTATGGCTACACCTTC.

J is TRBJ2-7 and V is TRBV5-7, with D possibly matching TRBD1 (6 bases). TRBV5-7 is an ORF, with its function uncertain. The CDR3 covers 14 residues. Trimming took 3 bases from V and 2 from J, leaving 12 bases between them. The CDR3 loop reads CASSSPTGPYEQYF. The DNA for the CDR3 is TGTGCCAGCAGCTCCCCTACAGGGCCCTACGAGCAGTACTTC.

The CDR3, as DNA: TGTGCCAGCAGCCCTGCCTGGCGCCCCTACGAGCAGTACTTC. Its protein is CASSPAWRPYEQYF. The chain employs TRBV11-2 and TRBJ2-7, with D unclear. The germline V gene has CDR1 SGHAT and CDR2 FQNNGV. This CDR3 contains 14 residues. With 5 bases removed from V and 2 bases from J, the gap between germline ends came to 13 bases.

The chain carries TRBV19 and TRBJ1-5; D perhaps matches TRBD1 (6 bases). The CDR3 runs to 19 residues. Deletions cut 1 base from V and 3 bases from J, with 22 bases between. CDR1 and CDR2 from the germline V gene are LNHDA and SQIVND (reference sequence). CDR3 amino acids: CASSIGADSGTGNNQPQHF. The CDR3, as DNA: TGTGCCAGTAGTATAGGGGCGGACAGCGGGACCGGTAACAATCAGCCCCAGCATTTT.

CDR3 region: CSVAAHSYNEQFF. The CDR3 nucleotides are TGCAGCGTTGCGGCCCACAGTTACAATGAGCAGTTCTTC. The V call is TRBV29-1, the J call TRBJ2-1, with D uncertain. V lost 4 bases to trimming and J lost 4 bases, with 11 bases between them. CDR1 is SQVTM and CDR2 is ANQGSEA in the germline V gene. The CDR3 is 13 amino acids.

The V gene is TRBV3-1 (or the pseudogene TRBV3-2), the J gene TRBJ2-1, with TRBD2 matching over 13 bases. There are 15 residues in the CDR3. Germline CDR1 reads LGHDT; CDR2 reads YNNKEL (reference sequence). J lost 10 bases, V lost 4 bases, and 7 bases had no gene match. The CDR3 spells CASSRWTSGSDEQFF. The CDR3 nucleotides are TGTGCCAGCAGCCGATGGACTAGCGGGAGTGACGAGCAGTTCTTC.

The chain employs TRBV10-2 and TRBJ2-7, with a tentative D call TRBD2 (7 bases). The length of the CDR3 is 9 residues. The germline V gene encodes CDR1 WSHSY and CDR2 SAAADI. Trimming pared 9 bases from V and 10 bases from J, leaving 10 bases between. The CDR3 sequence: CARSGGQYF. The CDR3 DNA sequence: TGCGCCAGATCGGGGGGCCAGTACTTC.

The chain carries TRBV4-2 and TRBJ2-7; D not resolved. Deletions cut 1 base from V and 3 bases from J, with 13 bases between. This CDR3 comprises 15 residues. Germline lookup yields CDR1 LGHNA and CDR2 YNFKEQ. The CDR3 spells CASSQVSPSGYEQYF. The CDR3 nucleotides are TGTGCCAGCAGCCAAGTGTCCCCCTCGGGCTACGAGCAGTACTTC.

V and J are TRBV29-1 and TRBJ2-6, with a weak D call TRBD1 (5 bases). The V gene lost 3 bases and the J gene lost 0 bases, with 12 bases spanning the gap. CDR1 and CDR2 (germline): SQVTM, ANQGSEA. The CDR3 covers 16 residues. The DNA of the CDR3 is TGCAGCGTTGAGTCCAGGGAACCCTCTGGGGCCAACGTCCTGACTTTC. Amino acid sequence: CSVESREPSGANVLTF.